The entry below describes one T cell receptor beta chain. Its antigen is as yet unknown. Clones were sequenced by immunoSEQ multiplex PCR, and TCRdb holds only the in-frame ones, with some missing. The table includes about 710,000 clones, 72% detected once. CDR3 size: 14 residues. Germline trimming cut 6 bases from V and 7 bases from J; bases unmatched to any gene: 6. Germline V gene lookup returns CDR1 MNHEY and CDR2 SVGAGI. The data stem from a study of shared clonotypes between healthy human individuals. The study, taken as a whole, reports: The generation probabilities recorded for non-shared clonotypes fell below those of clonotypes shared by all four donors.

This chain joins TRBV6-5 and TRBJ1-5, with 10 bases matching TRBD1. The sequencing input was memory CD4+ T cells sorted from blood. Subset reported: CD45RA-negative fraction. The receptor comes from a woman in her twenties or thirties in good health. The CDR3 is CASRGQGEGQPQHF. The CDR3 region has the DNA TGTGCCAGCAGAGGACAGGGGGAAGGGCAGCCCCAGCATTTT.